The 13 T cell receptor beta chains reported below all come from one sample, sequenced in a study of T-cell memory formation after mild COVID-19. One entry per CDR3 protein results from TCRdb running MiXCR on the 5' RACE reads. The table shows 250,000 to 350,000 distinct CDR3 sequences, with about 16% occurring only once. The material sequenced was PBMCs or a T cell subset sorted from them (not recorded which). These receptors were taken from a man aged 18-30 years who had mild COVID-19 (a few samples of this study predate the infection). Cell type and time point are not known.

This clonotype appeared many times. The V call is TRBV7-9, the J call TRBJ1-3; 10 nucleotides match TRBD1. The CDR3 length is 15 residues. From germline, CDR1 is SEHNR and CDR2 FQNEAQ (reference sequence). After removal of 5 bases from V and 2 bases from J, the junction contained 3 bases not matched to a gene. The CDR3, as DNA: TGTGCCAGCAGCCTGACAGGGGGCACTGGAAACACCATATATTTT. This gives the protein CASSLTGGTGNTIYF. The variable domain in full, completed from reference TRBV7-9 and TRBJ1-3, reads DTGVSQNPRHKITKRGQNVTFRCDPISEHNRLYWYRQTLGQGPEFLTYFQNEAQLEKSRLLSDRFSAERPKGSFSTLEIQRTEQGDSAMYLCASSLTGGTGNTIYFGEGSWLTVV.

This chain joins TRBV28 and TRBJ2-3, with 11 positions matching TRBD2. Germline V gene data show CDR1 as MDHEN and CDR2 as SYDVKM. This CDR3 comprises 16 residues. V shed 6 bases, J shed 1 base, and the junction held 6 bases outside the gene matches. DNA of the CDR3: TGTGCCAGCAGACGGCATAGCGGGGGGGGCACAGATACGCAGTATTTT. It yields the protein CASRRHSGGGTDTQYF. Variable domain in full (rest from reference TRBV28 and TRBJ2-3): DVKVTQSSRYLVKRTGEKVFLECVQDMDHENMFWYRQDPGLGLRLIYFSYDVKMKEKGDIPEGYSVSREKKERFSLILESASTNQTSMYLCASRRHSGGGTDTQYFGPGTRLTVL.

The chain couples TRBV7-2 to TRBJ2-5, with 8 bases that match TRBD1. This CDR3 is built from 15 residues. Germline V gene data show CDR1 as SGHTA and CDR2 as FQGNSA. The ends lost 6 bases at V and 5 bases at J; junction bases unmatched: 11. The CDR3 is CASRFDRGSGETQYF. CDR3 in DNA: TGTGCCAGCAGATTCGACAGGGGCTCGGGGGAGACCCAGTACTTC. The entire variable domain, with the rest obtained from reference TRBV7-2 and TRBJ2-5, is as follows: GAGVSQSPSNKVTEKGKDVELRCDPISGHTALYWYRQSLGQGLEFLIYFQGNSAPDKSGLPSDRFSAERTGGSVSTLTIQRTQQEDSAVYLCASRFDRGSGETQYFGPGTRLLVL.

The CDR3 coding sequence is TGTGCCAGCAGGGGACAGGTCTACAATGAGCAGTTCTTC. It encodes CASRGQVYNEQFF. The V and J genes are TRBV28 and TRBJ2-1; 8 positions match TRBD1. This CDR3 is 13 amino acids long. The V segment lost 6 bases and the J segment 3 bases; nucleotides outside the gene matches: 1. The germline CDR1 and CDR2 sequences are MDHEN and SYDVKM.

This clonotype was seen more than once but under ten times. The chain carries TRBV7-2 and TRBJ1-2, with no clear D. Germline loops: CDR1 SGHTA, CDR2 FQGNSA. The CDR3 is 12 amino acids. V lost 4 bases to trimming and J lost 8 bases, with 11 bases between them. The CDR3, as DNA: TGTGCCAGCAGCTCACCGGGGAGGGGCTACACCTTC. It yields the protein CASSSPGRGYTF.

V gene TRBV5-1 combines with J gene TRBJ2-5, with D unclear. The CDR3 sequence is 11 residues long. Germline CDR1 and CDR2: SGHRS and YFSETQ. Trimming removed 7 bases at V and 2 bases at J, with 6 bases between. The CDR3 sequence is CASGPQETQYF. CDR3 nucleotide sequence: TGCGCCAGCGGACCTCAAGAGACCCAGTACTTC.

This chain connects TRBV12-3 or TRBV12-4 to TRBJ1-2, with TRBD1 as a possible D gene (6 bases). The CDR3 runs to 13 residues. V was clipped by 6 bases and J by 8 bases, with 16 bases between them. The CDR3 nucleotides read TGTGCCAGCAGCCCCCTTGGGGGGCACGGCTACACCTTC. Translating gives CASSPLGGHGYTF.

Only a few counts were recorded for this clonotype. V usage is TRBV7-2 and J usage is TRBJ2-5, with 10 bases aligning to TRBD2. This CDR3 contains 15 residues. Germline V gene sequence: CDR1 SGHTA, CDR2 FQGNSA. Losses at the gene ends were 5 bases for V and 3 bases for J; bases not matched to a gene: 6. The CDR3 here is CASSGWTSGKETQYF. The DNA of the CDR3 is TGTGCCAGCAGCGGGTGGACTAGCGGAAAAGAGACCCAGTACTTC.

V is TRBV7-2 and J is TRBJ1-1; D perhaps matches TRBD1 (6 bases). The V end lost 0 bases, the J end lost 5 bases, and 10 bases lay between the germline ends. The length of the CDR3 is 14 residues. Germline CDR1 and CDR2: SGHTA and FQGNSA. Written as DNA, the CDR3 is TGTGCCAGCAGCTTAGCAGCAGGGGAGACTGAAGCTTTCTTT. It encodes CASSLAAGETEAFF. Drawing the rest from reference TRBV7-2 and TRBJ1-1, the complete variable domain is GAGVSQSPSNKVTEKGKDVELRCDPISGHTALYWYRQSLGQGLEFLIYFQGNSAPDKSGLPSDRFSAERTGGSVSTLTIQRTQQEDSAVYLCASSLAAGETEAFFGQGTRLTVV.

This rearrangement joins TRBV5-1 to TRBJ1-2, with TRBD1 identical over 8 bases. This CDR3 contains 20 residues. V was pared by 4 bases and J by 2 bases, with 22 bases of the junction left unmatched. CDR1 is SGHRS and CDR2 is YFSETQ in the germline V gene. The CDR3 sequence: CASSPPRSGQGDGVNYGYTF. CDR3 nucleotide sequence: TGCGCCAGCAGCCCCCCTCGGAGTGGACAGGGAGACGGAGTCAACTATGGCTACACCTTC.

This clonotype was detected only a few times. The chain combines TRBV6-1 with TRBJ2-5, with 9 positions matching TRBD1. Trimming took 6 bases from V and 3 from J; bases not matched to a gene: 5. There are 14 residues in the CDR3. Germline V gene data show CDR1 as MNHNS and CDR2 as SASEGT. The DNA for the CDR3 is TGTGCCAGCAGGAGGACAGGGGCAAAAGAGACCCAGTACTTC. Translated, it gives CASRRTGAKETQYF.

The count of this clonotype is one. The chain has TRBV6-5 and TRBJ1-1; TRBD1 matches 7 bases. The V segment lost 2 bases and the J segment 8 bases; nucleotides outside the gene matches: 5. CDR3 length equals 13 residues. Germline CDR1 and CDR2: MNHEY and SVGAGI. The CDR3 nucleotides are TGTGCCAGCAGTTACACGGTGACAGGGGAAGCTTTCTTT. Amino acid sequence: CASSYTVTGEAFF.

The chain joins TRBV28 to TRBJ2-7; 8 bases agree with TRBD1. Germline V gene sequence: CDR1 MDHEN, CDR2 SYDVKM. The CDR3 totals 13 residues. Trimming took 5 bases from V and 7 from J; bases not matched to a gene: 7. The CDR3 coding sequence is TGTGCCAGCAGTCCACGACAGGGGCGGGAGCAGTACGTC. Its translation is CASSPRQGREQYV.